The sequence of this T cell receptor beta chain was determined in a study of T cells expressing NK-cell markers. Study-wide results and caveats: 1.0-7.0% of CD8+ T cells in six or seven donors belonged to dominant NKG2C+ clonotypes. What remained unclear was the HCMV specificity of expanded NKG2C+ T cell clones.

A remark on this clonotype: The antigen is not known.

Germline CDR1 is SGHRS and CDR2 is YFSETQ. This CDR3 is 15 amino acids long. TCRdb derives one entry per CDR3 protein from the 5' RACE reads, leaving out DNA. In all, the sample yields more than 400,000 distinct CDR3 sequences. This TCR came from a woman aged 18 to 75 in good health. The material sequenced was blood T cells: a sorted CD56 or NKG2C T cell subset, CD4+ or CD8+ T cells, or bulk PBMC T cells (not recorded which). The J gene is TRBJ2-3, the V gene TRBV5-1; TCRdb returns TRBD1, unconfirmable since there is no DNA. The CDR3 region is CASSETGGSSDTQYF. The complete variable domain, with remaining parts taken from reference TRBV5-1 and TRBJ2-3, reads KAGVTQTPRYLIKTRGQQVTLSCSPISGHRSVSWYQQTPGQGLQFLFEYFSETQRNKGNFPGRFSGRQFSNSRSEMNVSTLELGDSALYLCASSETGGSSDTQYFGPGTRLTVL.